The present TCR beta chain was sequenced within a study of blood T cells in healthy people across ages (dated by TCRdb to between 2015 and 2017). Turning to the overall study: In model experiments, roughly one uniquely barcoded TCR beta cDNA molecule per two T cells was captured by template switching. Using deep sequencing normalized with unique cDNA molecular identifiers, the study measured how TCR beta repertoire diversity changes with age. To avoid experimental bias, donors of different ages were distributed randomly across sequencing lanes. Four age groups were formed from the donors: young (average about 16 years), middle-aged (less than 40), aged (more than 55) and long-lived (less than 85). The study analyzed two additional independent replicas of 1 million unique cDNA reads from the same blood draw for two donors, one aged 18 to 30 and one aged 80 or older.

The approximately 40 donors, aged about 6 to 95 years, were systemically healthy Caucasian individuals from Russia. Each donor gave about 9.7 milliliters of peripheral blood, drawn into EDTA-treated Vacutainer tubes. Ficoll-Paque density-gradient centrifugation was used to isolate PBMCs, with at least 7 million per sample. Trizol reagent was used to extract total RNA from the PBMCs, yielding at least 6 micrograms per sample. Naive CD45RAhigh/CD27high T cell percentages were measured by flow cytometry on a PBMC aliquot from every donor. Library construction relied on 5' RACE. TCRdb lists the instrument as Illumina HiSeq 2500. A second PCR of about 7 to 12 cycles was run with a J-beta primer mix and a sample-barcoded 5' primer. A template-switch 5' adaptor carrying 12 random nucleotides introduced a unique molecular identifier onto each TCR beta cDNA molecule. At least 2.5 million CDR3-containing paired-end reads were obtained from each sample. First-strand cDNA was synthesized from all RNA with the Mint cDNA synthesis kit, primed by a TRBC-specific oligonucleotide. Following uracil-DNA glycosylase treatment, all cDNA underwent a first 18-cycle PCR with the universal primers M1SS and BC2_uni_R. The authors processed their data as follows. For normalization, 1 million high-quality reads were randomly selected from each sample, with every read carrying a distinct molecular identifier. Instead of being binned into consensus sequences, reads that shared molecular identifiers were thrown out. MiTCR, run with a Q25 quality threshold and the strictest error-elimination algorithm, handled CDR3 identification, clonotype clustering and error correction. A nonparametric unseen species model with Euler transformation was used to estimate a lower bound on total TCR beta diversity. Through fastp at Q25 and MiXCR, TCRdb rebuilt clones from the public reads, retaining in-frame beta chains. One record per CDR3 amino acid sequence lists the most common genes and DNA. TCRdb's processing, not the authors' own work, is the source of the V and J calls. The sample yields about 1 million distinct CDR3 sequences; roughly 45% were counted once. Clones ranked in the top ten supply approximately 20% of the sample.

This clonotype was seen a handful of times. Its binding antigen is unknown. There are no base qualities to consult, and no much larger clone falls within one base. The investigation overall reported the following: Compared with the aged group, the long-lived group had more naive CD4+ T cells, fewer expanded clones and increased TCR diversity, suggesting age selection. Observed TCR beta diversity per million T cells fell roughly linearly with age, and a significant reduction was already apparent by age around 39. Because profiling used bulk unsorted PBMCs, naive and antigen-experienced compartments could not be compared conclusively. Total diversity estimates from one million sequenced T cells were considered lower bounds and underestimates. Because donor CMV infection status was unknown, age-related changes in expanded clonotypes were potentially confounded. A strong correlation was found between observed TCR beta diversity and the percentage of naive T cells measured by flow cytometry.

The receptor comes from an older woman in good health. Sequenced: blood.

The nucleotide sequence is TGTGCCAGCAGTCAGAGAAATTATCAGCCCCAGCATTTT. Its product reads: CASSQRNYQPQHF. This chain is built from TRBV27 and TRBJ1-5, with the D gene not confidently named. Including cysteine and phenylalanine, the CDR3 has 13 amino acids. Of all the DNA, just the CDR3 is kept, 39 bases in frame from base 1. Deletion took 5 bases off V and 5 bases off J, with a span of 10 bases between the germline ends. Via the germline V gene (reference sequence), CDR1 is MNHEY and CDR2 SMNVEV.